The 7 T cell receptor beta chains in this list originate from one sample, sequenced in a study of T cells in women clearing cervical HPV infection. Clones were read by immunoSEQ multiplex PCR, and TCRdb kept only the in-frame ones, dropping some. The table for this sample gives 40,000 to 60,000 clones. The sample taken for sequencing was blood buffy coat. The receptors derive from a woman aged 18-70 years with a cervical HPV16 infection that either progressed to CIN3+ or cleared (not recorded which).

To note about this clone: From the germline J gene comes the end of the CDR3, since the read stops 3 residues before it. The rearrangement joins TRBV20-1 to TRBJ2-7; 7 bases are shared with TRBD1. Germline trimming cut 6 bases from V and 1 base from J; bases unmatched to any gene: 6. This CDR3 has 13 residues. The germline gives CDR1 DFQATT, CDR2 SNEGSKA (reference sequence). This CDR3 is CSAPIQGSYEQYF. CDR3 bases read: TGCAGTGCGCCTATACAGGGGTCCTACGAG.

On this clone itself: The read terminates 3 residues ahead of where the CDR3 ends, so the germline J gene completes it. The genes are TRBV20-1 and TRBJ2-3; TRBD1 is a possible D gene (6 bases). The CDR3 length is 13 residues. Germline V CDR1 and CDR2: DFQATT, SNEGSKA (reference sequence). CDR3 bases read: TGCAGTGCCCTTTTACAGGGTCAAGAGACG. Amino acids: CSALLQGQET. The whole CDR3 region reads CSALLQGQETQYF.

About this clone itself: The read terminates 3 residues ahead of where the CDR3 ends, so the germline J gene completes it. The chain combines TRBV18 with TRBJ1-1; D might be TRBD1 (5 bases). This CDR3 has 15 residues. Germline assignment: CDR1 KGHSH and CDR2 LQKENI. The V end was cut by 2 bases, the J end by 6 bases, with 16 bases between. The CDR3 DNA, read in part, is TGTGCCAGCTCACCAGAAAGGGACTTCAGGGCTGAA. Protein sequence: CASSPERDFRAE. The entire CDR3 protein is CASSPERDFRAEAFF. The complete variable domain, with remaining parts taken from reference TRBV18 and TRBJ1-1, reads NAGVMQNPRHLVRRRGQEARLRCSPMKGHSHVYWYRQLPEEGLKFMVYLQKENIIDESGMPKERFSAEFPKEGPSILRIQQVVRGDSAAYFCASSPERDFRAEAFFGQGTRLTVV.

Of note for this clone: From the germline J gene comes the end of the CDR3, since the read stops 3 residues before it. The chain couples TRBV4-1 to TRBJ1-6; 7 nucleotides line up with TRBD1. The CDR3 extends over 14 amino acids. Per the germline V gene, CDR1 is MGHRA and CDR2 is YSYEKL. Trimming took 1 base from V and 8 from J; bases not matched to a gene: 2. The part of the CDR3 DNA that was read is TGCGCCAGCAGCCAAGGCCAGGGGGATTCACCC. Its translation: CASSQGQGDSP. The whole CDR3 is CASSQGQGDSPLHF.

Note on this clone: The read stops 3 residues short of the end of the CDR3; the missing end is completed from the germline J gene. The rearrangement joins TRBV2 to TRBJ1-6; 7 nucleotides match TRBD1. Germline CDR1 is SNHLY and CDR2 is FYNNEI. This CDR3 is built from 14 residues. The CDR3 spells CASRETGNRVTLHF. The DNA read from the CDR3 is TGTGCCAGCAGGGAGACAGGGAATAGGGTCACC.

To note about this clone: The DNA ends 3 residues before the CDR3 does, and the rest of the CDR3 is filled in from the germline J gene. V and J are TRBV28 and TRBJ1-6, with 9 bases matching TRBD1. CDR3 size: 15 residues. Looked up from germline, CDR1 is MDHEN and CDR2 is SYDVKM. Trimming cost V 6 bases and J 11 bases; bases outside gene matches: 11. This CDR3 reads CASSFTSGTGPPLHF. CDR3 bases read: TGTGCCAGCAGCTTTACTTCCGGGACAGGGCCACCC.

About this clone itself: The read finishes 3 residues shy of the CDR3 end, and the germline J gene is used to complete it. The rearrangement links TRBV5-1 to TRBJ2-3, with 11 bases identical to TRBD2. CDR1 and CDR2 (germline): SGHRS, YFSETQ. V trimming: 5 bases; J trimming: 4 bases; junction bases outside the gene matches: 3. This CDR3 region has 14 residues. Incomplete CDR3 DNA: TGCGCCAGCAGTTTAGCGGGGGGGCCAGATACG. It translates to CASSLAGGPDT. The whole CDR3 sequence reads CASSLAGGPDTQYF.